These 12 T cell receptor beta chains were sequenced from one sample in a study of CD8 T cells in ankylosing spondylitis (dated by TCRdb to 2016 to 2017). Their specific antigens are unknown. Overall study results and their limits: A TCR beta motif of 7 or 8 highly homologous amino acid variants appeared characteristic of blood from ankylosing spondylitis patients.

The library was obtained by 5' RACE. TCRdb shows the sequencer as Illumina HiSeq 2500. TCRdb passed the public sequencing reads through fastp at Q25 and MiXCR, retaining productive beta sequences. Each CDR3 protein appears once, grouped with its most common genes and DNA. Within this sample are hundreds of thousands of distinct CDR3 sequences, with roughly 17% of them counted one time only. The ten largest clones take up under 1.2% of the sample. Sequenced: blood, either unsorted or a sorted T cell fraction (not recorded which). These receptors all stem from a male donor with ankylosing spondylitis.

This clonotype was counted between two and nine times. This chain connects TRBV2 to TRBJ2-5; 8 positions agree with TRBD1. V dropped 4 bases and J dropped 7; count of bases not matched to a gene: 2. Germline V gene sequence: CDR1 SNHLY, CDR2 FYNNEI. CDR3 length: 12 amino acids. CDR3 bases: TGTGCCAGCAGTGCCGGACAGGGGACCCAGTACTTC. This sequence encodes CASSAGQGTQYF.

The chain has TRBV12-3 or TRBV12-4 and TRBJ2-7; the match to TRBD1 covers 7 bases. V lost 5 bases and J lost 3; bases outside the gene matches: 7. This CDR3 comprises 14 residues. The CDR3 loop is CASSKQGSNYEQYF. The CDR3 nucleotides are TGTGCCAGCAGTAAACAGGGGAGCAACTACGAGCAGTACTTC.

This clonotype was observed at least ten times. The rearrangement uses TRBV5-1 and TRBJ1-6; D is possibly TRBD1 (5 bases). The germline V gene encodes CDR1 SGHRS and CDR2 YFSETQ. V lost 0 bases and J 7 bases, leaving 11 bases between the germline ends. This CDR3 is 15 amino acids long. Here the CDR3 reads CASSLVEGQNSPLHF. Here the CDR3 DNA reads TGCGCCAGCAGCTTGGTAGAGGGGCAGAATTCACCCCTCCACTTT.

The V gene is TRBV3-1, the J gene TRBJ2-1, with 12 bases lining up with TRBD1. After removal of 3 bases from V and 15 bases from J, the junction contained 12 bases not matched to a gene. CDR1 is LGHDT and CDR2 is YNNKEL in the germline V gene (reference sequence). The CDR3 totals 15 residues. The CDR3 bases are TGTGCCAGCAGCCAGAGTGAGGGACAGGGGGCAGGCAGGTTCTTC. Amino acid sequence: CASSQSEGQGAGRFF.

The V and J genes are TRBV7-2 and TRBJ1-2; a weak D match, TRBD1 (6 bases). V shed 4 bases and J shed 8 bases, with 17 bases lying between them. The CDR3 contains 14 residues. Looked up from germline, CDR1 is SGHTA and CDR2 is FQGNSA. CDR3 loop: CASSSSGGLKGYTF. CDR3 sequence (DNA): TGTGCCAGCAGCTCTTCGGGGGGCCTTAAAGGCTACACCTTC.

This chain joins TRBV2 and TRBJ1-2; D gene uncertain. CDR1 and CDR2 (germline): SNHLY, FYNNEI. Between the trimmed V and J ends, which lost 8 bases and 6 bases, there was a span of 13 bases. This CDR3 region has 12 residues. CDR3 in amino acids: CASERRDHGYTF. CDR3 coding DNA: TGTGCCAGCGAACGTCGGGATCATGGCTACACCTTC.

This clonotype was observed a few times. This chain uses TRBV12-3 or TRBV12-4 with TRBJ2-1, with 10 bases identical to TRBD2. J lost 9 bases, V lost 6 bases, and 11 bases had no gene match. The CDR3 runs to 15 residues. CDR3 loop: CASRTASGRALEQFF. The DNA of the CDR3 is TGTGCCAGCAGAACGGCCAGCGGGAGGGCCCTTGAGCAGTTCTTC.

The chain carries TRBV20-1 and TRBJ2-3; D gene unclear. CDR1 and CDR2 (germline): DFQATT, SNEGSKA (reference sequence). The CDR3 totals 12 residues. V was trimmed by 6 bases and J by 4 bases, leaving 11 bases between them. The CDR3 DNA follows: TGCAGTGCCCCCCAGAGCGCAGATACGCAGTATTTT. This translates into CSAPQSADTQYF.

V gene TRBV18 combines with J gene TRBJ2-1, with D possibly TRBD1 on 5 matching bases. The CDR3 extends over 16 amino acids. V lost 2 bases and J lost 3, with 14 bases in between. CDR1 KGHSH and CDR2 LQKENI come from the germline V gene. The CDR3 nucleotides read TGTGCCAGCTCACCAGTCCTAAAAGGGGACTACAATGAGCAGTTCTTC. Translated: CASSPVLKGDYNEQFF. The full variable domain, in which reference TRBV18 and TRBJ2-1 provide the parts outside the CDR3, is NAGVMQNPRHLVRRRGQEARLRCSPMKGHSHVYWYRQLPEEGLKFMVYLQKENIIDESGMPKERFSAEFPKEGPSILRIQQVVRGDSAAYFCASSPVLKGDYNEQFFGPGTRLTVL.

The chain combines TRBV3-1 with TRBJ1-1; possibly TRBD1 for D (5 bases). CDR1 LGHDT and CDR2 YNNKEL come from the germline V gene (reference sequence). The CDR3 length is 16 residues. Trimming shortened V by 3 bases and J by 0 bases, and 14 bases separated the two germline ends. CDR3 in amino acids: CASSQGPGPLNTEAFF. Here the CDR3 DNA reads TGTGCCAGCAGCCAGGGACCGGGACCCTTGAACACTGAAGCTTTCTTT.

CDR3 in DNA: TGTGCCAGCAGGGTGGGGGGAGGCTATGGCTACACCTTC. Protein sequence: CASRVGGGYGYTF. J is TRBJ1-2 and V is TRBV6-1; possibly TRBD1 for D (5 bases). Germline CDR1 MNHNS, CDR2 SASEGT. Between the trimmed V and J ends, which lost 6 bases and 4 bases, there was a span of 12 bases. The CDR3 extends over 13 amino acids.

The V and J genes are TRBV7-2 and TRBJ2-1; TRBD2 aligns across 9 bases. With 5 bases clipped from V and 1 base from J, the junction kept 9 bases outside the gene matches. The CDR3 loop spans 17 amino acids. Germline V lookup: CDR1 SGHTA, CDR2 FQGNSA. DNA of the CDR3: TGTGCCAGCAGCCCTCAAAGGACTAGCGCGTCCTACAATGAGCAGTTCTTC. It yields the protein CASSPQRTSASYNEQFF.